The 2 T cell receptor beta chains presented below share a single source sample, sequenced in a study of blood T cell repertoires in COVID-19. Sequencing used immunoSEQ multiplex PCR; TCRdb keeps in-frame clones, though not all of them. The sample records about 200,000 clones, roughly 90% being singletons. Sequences were obtained from PBMCs or T cells enriched from blood (not recorded which). The source is a woman aged 18-35 years who had recovered from COVID-19.

CDR3 nucleotides: TGTGCCAGCAGCTCAGGGGTCCAGCGGGGGCGGAAAGAGACCCAGTACTTC. Its translation: CASSSGVQRGRKETQYF. The genes are TRBV7-8 and TRBJ2-5; TRBD2 aligns across 8 bases. The length of the CDR3 is 17 residues. Looked up from germline, CDR1 is SGHVS and CDR2 is FQNEAQ. V was pared by 4 bases and J by 3 bases, with 13 bases of the junction left unmatched.

This chain joins TRBV9 and TRBJ2-1; TRBD2 matches 11 bases. V was clipped by 0 bases and J by 9 bases; unmatched bases: 8. In germline, CDR1 is SGDLS, CDR2 YYNGEE. This CDR3 spans 16 amino acids. The DNA for the CDR3 is TGTGCCAGCAGCGTAGAAATGCTAGCGGGGGGCGGTGAGCAGTTCTTC. Its translation is CASSVEMLAGGGEQFF.